This T cell receptor (beta chain) was identified during a study of cytomegalovirus exposure and HLA in healthy donors. Study results and caveats: Common viral pathogens seemed, in a later analysis, to connect with several of the most significant clusters. A previous analysis found most TCR beta V segments productive roughly 87% or roughly 30% of the time.

This CDR3 contains 13 residues. Germline CDR1 is SEHNR and CDR2 is FQNEAQ (reference sequence). V lost 5 bases and J lost 9, with 16 bases in between. Healthy bone marrow donors made up the donors. 13 Jbeta primers and 60 Vbeta primers were used for the PCR. The method was immunoSEQ multiplex PCR; TCRdb's version includes in-frame clones alone and lacks a portion of them. The table lists roughly 140,000 clones, roughly 87% of them singletons, with around 5.4% in the top ten. Concerning this clone: Its antigen is unidentified.

The specimen was PBMCs. The TCR originated in a man aged 25-45 years in good health and CMV-seropositive. The rearrangement joins TRBV7-9 to TRBJ1-1; the D gene is possibly TRBD1 (5 bases). DNA for the CDR3: TGTGCCAGCAGCGCAACCCCAGGGACTAAAGCTTTCTTT. Its protein product is CASSATPGTKAFF.